This is a list of T cell receptor beta chains from one sample in a study of early T cells in non-severe SARS-CoV-2 infection. From the 5' RACE reads, TCRdb called clonotypes with MiXCR, one entry per CDR3 protein. The sample holds tens of thousands of distinct CDR3 sequences; roughly 12% are singletons and the top ten take 4% to 5.5%. The sample consisted of whole blood. The source is an adult who was a healthcare worker with PCR-confirmed SARS-CoV-2 infection or an uninfected control (not recorded which). Both conserved end residues are part of each CDR3. The D gene is left open where the match is weak. Size is stated for part of the rows, as once, few or many counts, or as a class when the clone is expanded.

16 TRBJ1-5 NA TRBV6-2/TRBV6-3 few CASSSRLGGSNQPQHF TGTGCCAGCAGTTCACGCCTGGGTGGGAGCAATCAGCCCCAGCATTTT
14 TRBJ2-5 NA TRBV6-6 few CASSPGPRGETQYF TGTGCCAGCAGTCCTGGACCAAGAGGGGAGACCCAGTACTTC
16 TRBJ2-6 TRBD2 TRBV19 few CASSIGAGPGANVLTF TGTGCCAGTAGTATAGGAGCGGGACCCGGGGCCAACGTCCTGACTTTC
13 TRBJ2-7 NA TRBV11-2 NA CASSFNRDYEQYF TGTGCCAGCAGCTTTAACAGGGATTACGAGCAGTACTTC
15 TRBJ2-5 NA TRBV7-9 once CASSLVEPSQETQYF TGTGCCAGCAGCTTAGTAGAACCTAGCCAGGAGACCCAGTACTTC
13 TRBJ1-5 NA TRBV14 NA CASSQDEGQPQHF TGTGCCAGCAGCCAAGATGAGGGCCAGCCCCAGCATTTT
16 TRBJ2-1 NA TRBV5-1 NA CASMGEGESSYNEQFF TGCGCCAGCATGGGAGAGGGGGAAAGCTCCTACAATGAGCAGTTCTTC
11 TRBJ2-1 NA TRBV29-1 NA CSVVGVNEQFF TGCAGCGTCGTGGGGGTTAATGAGCAGTTCTTC
12 TRBJ2-2 NA TRBV6-6 NA CASSHYTGELFF TGTGCCAGCAGTCATTACACCGGGGAGCTGTTTTTT
14 TRBJ1-1 NA TRBV6-6 many CASCAGSMNTEAFF TGTGCCAGCTGTGCAGGGAGTATGAACACTGAAGCTTTCTTT
17 TRBJ1-1 NA TRBV12-3/TRBV12-4 many CASSPGTWLGMNTEAFF TGTGCCAGCAGTCCAGGGACCTGGTTGGGTATGAACACTGAAGCTTTCTTT
18 TRBJ2-3 NA TRBV7-7 NA CASSVPLLRERQSDTQYF TGTGCTAGCAGCGTCCCCCTACTCCGGGAGAGGCAATCAGATACGCAGTATTTT
17 TRBJ1-4 TRBD1 TRBV12-3/TRBV12-4 few CASRAGQGASTNEKLFF TGTGCCAGCAGAGCGGGACAGGGGGCATCAACTAATGAAAAACTGTTTTTT
14 TRBJ1-1 NA TRBV10-3 many CATWGREKNTEAFF TGTGCCACGTGGGGCAGGGAAAAGAACACTGAAGCTTTCTTT
17 TRBJ2-3 NA TRBV6-5 many CASSTMGTAGTTDTQYF TGTGCCAGCAGCACCATGGGGACCGCGGGAACCACAGATACGCAGTATTTT
13 TRBJ2-3 TRBD2 TRBV5-4 few CASSGTSGDTQYF TGTGCCAGCAGCGGGACTAGCGGAGATACGCAGTATTTT
14 TRBJ2-4 NA TRBV6-6 many CASRLDGRENIQYF TGTGCCAGCAGACTTGATGGCCGCGAAAACATTCAGTACTTC
15 TRBJ1-4 NA TRBV15 NA CATSMGTATNEKLFF TGTGCCACCAGCATGGGGACTGCAACTAATGAAAAACTGTTTTTT
16 TRBJ2-7 TRBD1 TRBV11-2 few CASSLSRDRGSYEQYF TGTGCCAGCAGCTTAAGTCGGGACAGGGGATCCTACGAGCAGTACTTC
14 TRBJ1-6 NA TRBV6-5 once CASSSSLSNSPRHF TGTGCCAGCAGCTCTTCCCTTTCAAATTCACCCCGCCACTTT
15 TRBJ2-7 TRBD2 TRBV20-1 NA CSAPTFAGGSYEQYF TGCAGTGCTCCAACGTTCGCGGGAGGTTCCTACGAGCAGTACTTC
15 TRBJ1-2 NA TRBV6-5 few CASSYSVRGNEGYTF TGTGCCAGCAGTTACTCTGTCAGGGGAAACGAAGGCTACACCTTC
17 TRBJ2-3 TRBD1 TRBV24-1 many CATSDTLWGQGSDTQYF TGTGCCACCAGTGATACCCTTTGGGGACAGGGGTCAGATACGCAGTATTTT
17 TRBJ2-2 TRBD1 TRBV7-2 many CASSSQTGRLNTGELFF TGTGCCAGCAGCTCGCAGACAGGGCGGCTAAACACCGGGGAGCTGTTTTTT
14 TRBJ2-7 TRBD2 TRBV10-2 few CASSSGLAEYEQYF TGCGCCAGCAGCTCCGGACTAGCGGAGTACGAGCAGTACTTC
16 TRBJ2-5 NA TRBV14 many CASSQARISRMETQYF TGTGCCAGCAGCCAAGCCCGTATTTCACGTATGGAGACCCAGTACTTC
16 TRBJ2-1 TRBD2 TRBV4-2 many CASSQGGLAGANEQFF TGTGCCAGCAGCCAAGGGGGACTAGCGGGAGCAAATGAGCAGTTCTTC